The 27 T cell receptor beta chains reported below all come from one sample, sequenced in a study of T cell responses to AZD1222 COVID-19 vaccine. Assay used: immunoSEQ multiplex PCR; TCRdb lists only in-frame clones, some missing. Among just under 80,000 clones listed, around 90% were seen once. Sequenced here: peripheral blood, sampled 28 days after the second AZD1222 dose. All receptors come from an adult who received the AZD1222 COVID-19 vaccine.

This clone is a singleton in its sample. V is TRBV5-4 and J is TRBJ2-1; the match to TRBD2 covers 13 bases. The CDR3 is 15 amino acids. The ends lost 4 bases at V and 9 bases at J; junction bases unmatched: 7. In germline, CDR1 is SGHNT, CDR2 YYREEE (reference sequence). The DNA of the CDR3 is TGTGCCAGCAGCCAGGGACTAGCGGGATTCGGTGAGCAGTTCTTC. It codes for CASSQGLAGFGEQFF.

The CDR3 here is CAWTAAYNSPLHF. DNA of the CDR3: TGTGCCTGGACAGCGGCCTATAATTCACCCCTCCACTTT. The gene calls are TRBV30 and TRBJ1-6; no reliable D call. Germline lookup yields CDR1 GTSNPN and CDR2 SVGIG (reference sequence). The CDR3 contains 13 residues. Deletions cut 4 bases from V and 2 bases from J, with 6 bases between.

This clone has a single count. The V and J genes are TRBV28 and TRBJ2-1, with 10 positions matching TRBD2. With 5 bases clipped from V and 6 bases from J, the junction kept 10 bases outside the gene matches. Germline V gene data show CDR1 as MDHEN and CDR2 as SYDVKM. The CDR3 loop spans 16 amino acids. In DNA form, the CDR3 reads TGTGCCAGCAGTCGAATAGCGGGAGGCGTGCGCAATGAGCAGTTCTTC. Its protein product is CASSRIAGGVRNEQFF.

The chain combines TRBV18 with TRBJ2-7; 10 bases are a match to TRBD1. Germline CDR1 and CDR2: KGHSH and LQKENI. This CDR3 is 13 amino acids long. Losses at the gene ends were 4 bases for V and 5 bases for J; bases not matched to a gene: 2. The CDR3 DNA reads TGTGCCAGCTCACTAGGGACAGGGGACGAGCAGTACTTC. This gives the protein CASSLGTGDEQYF.

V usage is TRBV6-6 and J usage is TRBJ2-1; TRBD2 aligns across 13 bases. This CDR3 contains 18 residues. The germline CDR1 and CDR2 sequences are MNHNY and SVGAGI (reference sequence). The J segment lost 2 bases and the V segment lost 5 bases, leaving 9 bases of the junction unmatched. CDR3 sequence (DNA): TGTGCCAGCAGTCCTGGGACTAGCGGGATTGGGACCTACAATGAGCAGTTCTTC. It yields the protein CASSPGTSGIGTYNEQFF.

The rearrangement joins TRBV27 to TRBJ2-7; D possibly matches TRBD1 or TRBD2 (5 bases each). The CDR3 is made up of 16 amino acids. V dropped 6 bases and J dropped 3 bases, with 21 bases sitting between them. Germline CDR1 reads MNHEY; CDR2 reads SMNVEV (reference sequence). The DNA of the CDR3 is TGTGCCAGCAGCTATTCGGGGCGGCCGAGATACTACGAGCAGTACTTC. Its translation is CASSYSGRPRYYEQYF.

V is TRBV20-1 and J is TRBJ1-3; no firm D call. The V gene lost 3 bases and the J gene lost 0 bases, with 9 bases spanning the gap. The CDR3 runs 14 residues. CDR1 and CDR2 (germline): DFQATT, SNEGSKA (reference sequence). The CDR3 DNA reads TGCAGTGCTAGTTCCCGGAGCTCTGGAAACACCATATATTTT. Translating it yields CSASSRSSGNTIYF.

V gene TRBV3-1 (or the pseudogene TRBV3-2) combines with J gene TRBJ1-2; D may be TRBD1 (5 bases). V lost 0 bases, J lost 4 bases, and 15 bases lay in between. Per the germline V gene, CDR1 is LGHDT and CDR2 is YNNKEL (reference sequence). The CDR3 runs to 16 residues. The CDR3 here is CASSQDLGGGGYGYTF. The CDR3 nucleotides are TGTGCCAGCAGCCAAGATTTGGGGGGAGGAGGCTATGGCTACACCTTC.

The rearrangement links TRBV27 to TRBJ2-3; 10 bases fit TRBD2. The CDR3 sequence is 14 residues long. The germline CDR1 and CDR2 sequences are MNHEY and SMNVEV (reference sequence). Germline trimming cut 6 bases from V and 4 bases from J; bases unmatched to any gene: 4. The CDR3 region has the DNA TGTGCCAGCAGGGGACTAGCGAGGGCAGATACGCAGTATTTT. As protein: CASRGLARADTQYF.

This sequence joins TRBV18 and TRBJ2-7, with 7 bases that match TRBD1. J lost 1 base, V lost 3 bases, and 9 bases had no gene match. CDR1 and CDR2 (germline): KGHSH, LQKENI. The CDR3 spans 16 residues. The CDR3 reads CASSPGGTASSYEQYF. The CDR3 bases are TGTGCCAGCTCACCGGGTGGGACAGCGAGTTCCTACGAGCAGTACTTC. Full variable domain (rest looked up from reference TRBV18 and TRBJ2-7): NAGVMQNPRHLVRRRGQEARLRCSPMKGHSHVYWYRQLPEEGLKFMVYLQKENIIDESGMPKERFSAEFPKEGPSILRIQQVVRGDSAAYFCASSPGGTASSYEQYFGPGTRLTVT.

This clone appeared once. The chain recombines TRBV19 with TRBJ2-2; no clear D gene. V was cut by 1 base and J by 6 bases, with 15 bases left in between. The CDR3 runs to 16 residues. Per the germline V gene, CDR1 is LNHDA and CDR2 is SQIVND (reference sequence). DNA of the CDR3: TGTGCCAGTAGTATAGTACTCGGAGTCGGTCCCGGGGAGCTGTTTTTT. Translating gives CASSIVLGVGPGELFF.

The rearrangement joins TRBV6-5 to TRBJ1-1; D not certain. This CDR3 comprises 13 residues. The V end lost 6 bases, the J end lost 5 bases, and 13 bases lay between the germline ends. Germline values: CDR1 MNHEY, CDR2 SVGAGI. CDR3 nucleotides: TGTGCCAGCAGCCCCGAGTGGATTACTGAAGCTTTCTTT. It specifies CASSPEWITEAFF.

The CDR3 protein is CAWKVQGPFAGYTF. The CDR3 DNA follows: TGTGCCTGGAAAGTCCAGGGGCCCTTCGCTGGCTACACCTTC. This chain links TRBV30 with TRBJ1-2; a weak D match, TRBD1 (6 bases). This CDR3 is built from 14 residues. Trimming shortened V by 4 bases and J by 7 bases, and 19 bases separated the two germline ends. Germline loops: CDR1 GTSNPN, CDR2 SVGIG (reference sequence).

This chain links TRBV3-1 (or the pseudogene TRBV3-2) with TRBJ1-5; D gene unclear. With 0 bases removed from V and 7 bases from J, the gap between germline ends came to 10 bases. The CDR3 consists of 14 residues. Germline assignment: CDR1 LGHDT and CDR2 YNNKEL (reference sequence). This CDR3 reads CASSQEGMGQPQHF. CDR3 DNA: TGTGCCAGCAGCCAAGAGGGCATGGGGCAGCCCCAGCATTTT.

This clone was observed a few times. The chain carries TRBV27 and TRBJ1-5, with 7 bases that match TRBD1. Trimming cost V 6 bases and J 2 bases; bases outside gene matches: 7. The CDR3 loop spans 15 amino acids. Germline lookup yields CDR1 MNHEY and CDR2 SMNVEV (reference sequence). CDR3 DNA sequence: TGTGCCAGCAGCTCCAGGGGGTGGGGCAATCAGCCCCAGCATTTT. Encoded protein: CASSSRGWGNQPQHF.

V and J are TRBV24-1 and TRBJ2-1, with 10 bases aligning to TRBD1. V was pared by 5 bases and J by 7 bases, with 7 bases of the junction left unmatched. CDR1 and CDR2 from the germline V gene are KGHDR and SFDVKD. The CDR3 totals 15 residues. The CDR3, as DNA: TGTGCCACCAGTGTCCGACAGGGGGCGAGGAATGAGCAGTTCTTC. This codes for CATSVRQGARNEQFF.

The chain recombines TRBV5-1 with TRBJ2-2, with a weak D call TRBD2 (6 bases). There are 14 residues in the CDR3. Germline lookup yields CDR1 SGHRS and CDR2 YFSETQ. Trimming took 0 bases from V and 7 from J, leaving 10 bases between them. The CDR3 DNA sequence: TGCGCCAGCAGCTTGGGACTAGATATCGGGGAGCTGTTTTTT. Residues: CASSLGLDIGELFF.

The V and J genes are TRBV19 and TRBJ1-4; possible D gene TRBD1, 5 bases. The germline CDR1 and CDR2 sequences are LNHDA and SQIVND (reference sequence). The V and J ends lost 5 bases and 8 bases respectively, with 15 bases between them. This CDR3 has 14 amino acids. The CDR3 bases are TGTGCCAGTAGTCCCCGCGGGGGATCAGAAAAACTGTTTTTT. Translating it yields CASSPRGGSEKLFF.

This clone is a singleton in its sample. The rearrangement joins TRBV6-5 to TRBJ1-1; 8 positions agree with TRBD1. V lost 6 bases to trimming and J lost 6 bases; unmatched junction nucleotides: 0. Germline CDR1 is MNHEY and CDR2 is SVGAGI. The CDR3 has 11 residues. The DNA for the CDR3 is TGTGCCAGCAGGACAGGGGCTGAAGCTTTCTTT. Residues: CASRTGAEAFF.

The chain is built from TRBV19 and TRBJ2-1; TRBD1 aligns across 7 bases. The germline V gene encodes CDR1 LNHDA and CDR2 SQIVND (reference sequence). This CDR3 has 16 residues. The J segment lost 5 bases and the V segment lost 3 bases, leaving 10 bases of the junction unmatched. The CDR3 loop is CASSILGQHVNNEQFF. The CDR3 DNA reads TGTGCCAGTAGTATTCTGGGACAGCATGTGAACAATGAGCAGTTCTTC.

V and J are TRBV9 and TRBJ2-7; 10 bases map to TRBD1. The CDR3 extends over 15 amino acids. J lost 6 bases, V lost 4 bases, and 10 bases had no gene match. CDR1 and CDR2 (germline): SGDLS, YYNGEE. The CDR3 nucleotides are TGTGCCAGCAGCCCCTGGGACAGGGGTCGACCCGAGCAGTACTTC. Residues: CASSPWDRGRPEQYF.

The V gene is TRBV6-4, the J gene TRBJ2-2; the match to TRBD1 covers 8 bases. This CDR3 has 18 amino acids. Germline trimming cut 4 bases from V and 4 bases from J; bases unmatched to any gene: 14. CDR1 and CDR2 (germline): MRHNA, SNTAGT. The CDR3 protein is CASSVPPPGGLVTGELFF. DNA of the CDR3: TGTGCCAGCAGTGTGCCCCCCCCAGGGGGCCTGGTCACCGGGGAGCTGTTTTTT.

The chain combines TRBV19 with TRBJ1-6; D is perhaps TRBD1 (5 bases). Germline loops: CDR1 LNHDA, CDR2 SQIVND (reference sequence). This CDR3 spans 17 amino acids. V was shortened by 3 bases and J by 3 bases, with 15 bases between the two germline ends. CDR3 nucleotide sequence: TGTGCCAGTAGTATCCAGGGATCAACAGGCTATAATTCACCCCTCCACTTT. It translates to CASSIQGSTGYNSPLHF.

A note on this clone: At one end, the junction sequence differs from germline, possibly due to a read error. CDR3 in DNA: TGTGCCAGCAGCTTGGCCATAGGATTCCCGCCGCCACTTTTT. Encoded protein: CASSLAIGFPPPLF. The chain recombines TRBV5-8 with TRBJ1-4; D not certain. Germline assignment: CDR1 SGHTS and CDR2 YDEGEE. This CDR3 is 14 amino acids long.

The CDR3 bases are TGCAGCGTTAAGGGTAGGACAGGTCCCGGTGGGGGCATTCAGTACTTC. It encodes CSVKGRTGPGGGIQYF. The rearrangement links TRBV29-1 to TRBJ2-4; 7 bases are a match to TRBD1. CDR1 and CDR2 from the germline V gene are SQVTM and ANQGSEA. The CDR3 has 16 residues. Losses at the gene ends were 5 bases for V and 9 bases for J; bases not matched to a gene: 19.

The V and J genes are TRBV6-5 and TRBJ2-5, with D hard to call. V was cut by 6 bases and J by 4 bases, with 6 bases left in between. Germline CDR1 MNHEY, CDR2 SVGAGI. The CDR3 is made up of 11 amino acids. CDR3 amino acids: CASRTLETQYF. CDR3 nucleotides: TGTGCCAGCAGGACCTTAGAGACCCAGTACTTC.

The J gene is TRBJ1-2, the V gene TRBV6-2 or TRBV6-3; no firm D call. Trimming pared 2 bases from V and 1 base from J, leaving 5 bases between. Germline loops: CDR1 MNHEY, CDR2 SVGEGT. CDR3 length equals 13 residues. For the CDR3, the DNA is TGTGCCAGCAGTTACCCGGGTAACTATGGCTACACCTTC. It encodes CASSYPGNYGYTF.